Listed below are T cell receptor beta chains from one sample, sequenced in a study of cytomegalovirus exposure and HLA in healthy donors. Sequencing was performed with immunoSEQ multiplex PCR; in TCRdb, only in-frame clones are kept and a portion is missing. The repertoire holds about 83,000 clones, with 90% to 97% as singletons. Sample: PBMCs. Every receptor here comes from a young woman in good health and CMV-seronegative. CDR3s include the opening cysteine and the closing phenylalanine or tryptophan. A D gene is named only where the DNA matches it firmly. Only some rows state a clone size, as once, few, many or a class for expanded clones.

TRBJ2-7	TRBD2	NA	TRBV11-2	TGTGCCAGCACCCAAGGGGCCGGGGGGTGGGTCGACGAGCAGTACTTC	CASTQGAGGWVDEQYF
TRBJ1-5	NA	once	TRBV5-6	TGTGCCAGCAGCTCTTTTCCGGGTAGCAATCAGCCCCAGCATTTT	CASSSFPGSNQPQHF
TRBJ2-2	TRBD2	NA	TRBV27	TGTGCCAGCAGTCCGATTCCGACTAGCGGCAACACCGGGGAGCTGTTTTTT	CASSPIPTSGNTGELFF
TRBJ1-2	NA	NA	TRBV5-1	TGCGCCAGCAGCTTGGTCGGTCATGGGCCTCCCTATGGCTACACCTTC	CASSLVGHGPPYGYTF
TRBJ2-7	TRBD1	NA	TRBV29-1	TGCAGCGTAGGGACAGGGCTCTACGAGCAGTACTTC	CSVGTGLYEQYF
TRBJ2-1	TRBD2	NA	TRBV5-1	TGCGCCAGCACCCTTAGCGGGGCTGGGTACAATGAGCAGTTCTTC	CASTLSGAGYNEQFF
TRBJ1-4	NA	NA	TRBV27	TGTGCCAGCAGAACAGGCAGGGGTCGGGGTGAAAAACTGTTTTTT	CASRTGRGRGEKLFF
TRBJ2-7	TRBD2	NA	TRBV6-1	TGTGCCAGCAGTGCAGGTCTAGCGGGTTTCTCCTACGAGCAGTACTTC	CASSAGLAGFSYEQYF
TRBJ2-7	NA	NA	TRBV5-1	TGCGCCAGCAGCTTAGACATATTAAGTTACGAGCAGTACTTC	CASSLDILSYEQYF
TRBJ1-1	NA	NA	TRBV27	TGTGCCAGCAGTTTAAGGGGCATGAACACTGAAGCTTTCTTT	CASSLRGMNTEAFF
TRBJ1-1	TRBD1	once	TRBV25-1	TGTGCCAGCAGTGCCCTAGGACAGGGAGTGGGAGCTTTCTTT	CASSALGQGVGAFF
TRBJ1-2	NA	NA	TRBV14	TGTGCCAGCAGCCAAGAGATCCTACCTTCCTATGGCTACACCTTC	CASSQEILPSYGYTF
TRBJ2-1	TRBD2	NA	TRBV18	TGTGCCAGCTCACCGGCGGGAGACTTCTTCTACAATGAGCAGTTCTTC	CASSPAGDFFYNEQFF
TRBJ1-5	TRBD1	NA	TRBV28	TGTGCCGGCGGGACAGGGGGCAATCAGCCCCAGCATTTT	CAGGTGGNQPQHF
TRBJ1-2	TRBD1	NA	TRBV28	TGTGCCAGCAGTTCCTACATTCCGGGACAGATTACCAGTGGCTACACCTTC	CASSSYIPGQITSGYTF
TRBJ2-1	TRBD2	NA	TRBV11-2	TGTGCCAGCTCATCTACAGGACTAGCGGGAGTACAGCAGTTCTTC	CASSSTGLAGVQQFF
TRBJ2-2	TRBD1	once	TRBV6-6	TGTGCCAGCAGCTTCGGGACAGGGAAAACCGGGGAGCTGTTTTTT	CASSFGTGKTGELFF
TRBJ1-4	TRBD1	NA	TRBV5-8	TGTGCCAGCAGCTTGGGACAGGGGGCAGATGAAAAACTGTTTTTT	CASSLGQGADEKLFF
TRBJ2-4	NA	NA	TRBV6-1	TGTGCCAGCAGTGATCCAGGGGGGCCCAAGGACATTCAGTACTTC	CASSDPGGPKDIQYF
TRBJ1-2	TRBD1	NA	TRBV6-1	TGTGCCAGCAATAGGGACAGGGGAGGTCATGGCTACACCTTC	CASNRDRGGHGYTF
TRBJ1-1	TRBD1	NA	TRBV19	TGTGCCAGTACCCACCCCGGGGACAGGAACACTGAAGCTTTCTTT	CASTHPGDRNTEAFF
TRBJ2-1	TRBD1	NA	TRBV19	TGTGCCAGTAGTACGGACAGGTTCAATGAGCAGTTCTTC	CASSTDRFNEQFF
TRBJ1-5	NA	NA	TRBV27	TGTGCCAGCAGTTCCGGTCGGGGGAACCAGCCCCAGCATTTT	CASSSGRGNQPQHF
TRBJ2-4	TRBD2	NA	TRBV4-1	TGCGCCAGCAGCCAAGAAGAAGGACTAGCGGGGACCTTGAGGAACATTCAGTACTTC	CASSQEEGLAGTLRNIQYF
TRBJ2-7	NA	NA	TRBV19	TGTGCCAGTAGTATAAGCCTCGAGGGCTACGAGCAGTACTTC	CASSISLEGYEQYF
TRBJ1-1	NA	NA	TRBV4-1	TGCGCCAGCAGCCACTTCTCGGGCACTGAAGCTTTCTTT	CASSHFSGTEAFF
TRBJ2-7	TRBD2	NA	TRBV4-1	TGCGCCAGCAGCCCTAGCGGGAGCTACGAGCAGTACTTC	CASSPSGSYEQYF
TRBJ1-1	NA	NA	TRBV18	TGTGCCGTTCGGTCCCAAGAATCCGTTACCCCTGAAGCTTTCTTT	CAVRSQESVTPEAFF
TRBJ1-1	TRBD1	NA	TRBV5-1	TGCGCCAGCAGCTCTGGACAGGAAAACACTGAAGCTTTCTTT	CASSSGQENTEAFF
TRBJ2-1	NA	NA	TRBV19	TGTGCCAGTAGTCCGGGACTTTACAATGAGCAGTTCTTC	CASSPGLYNEQFF
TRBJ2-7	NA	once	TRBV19	TGTGCCAGTAGTACACTCGGCTACGAGCAGTACTTC	CASSTLGYEQYF
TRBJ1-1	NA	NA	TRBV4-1	TGCGCCAGCAGTCCAACCGTCTTGGGGGGAACCACTGAAGCTTTCTTT	CASSPTVLGGTTEAFF
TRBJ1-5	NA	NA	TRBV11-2	TGTGCCAGCAGCATTAGCGGGGTGGTGAATCAGCCCCAGCATTTT	CASSISGVVNQPQHF
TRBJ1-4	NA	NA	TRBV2	TGTGCCAGCACGAGCCCGGGGGGGGGAAATGAAAAACTGTTTTTT	CASTSPGGGNEKLFF
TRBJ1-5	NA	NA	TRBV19	TGTGCCAGTAGTATAGGGGGCCCGGGGCCCCAGCATTTT	CASSIGGPGPQHF
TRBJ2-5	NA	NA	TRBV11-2	TGTGCCAGCAGCTTCAGGGCAGGCCAAGAGACCCAGTACTTC	CASSFRAGQETQYF
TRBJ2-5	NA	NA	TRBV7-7	TGTGCTAGCAGCTTAGAGGGACTTAACCAAGAGACCCAGTACTTC	CASSLEGLNQETQYF
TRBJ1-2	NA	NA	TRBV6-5	TGTGCCAGCAGTGAAGCTCCTGGCTACACCTTC	CASSEAPGYTF
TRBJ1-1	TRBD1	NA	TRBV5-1	TGCGCCAGCAGACGGACAGGGGGCGTCGAAACTGAAGCTTTCTTT	CASRRTGGVETEAFF
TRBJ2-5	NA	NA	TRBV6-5	TGTGCCAGCAGCAGTTCTCATGCAGAGACCCAGTACTTC	CASSSSHAETQYF